This T cell receptor (beta chain) originates from a study of blood T cell repertoires in COVID-19. Study context: COVID-19 samples collected from the United States, Italy and Spain covered acute and convalescent phases.

This clone has just a few counts. The trim removed 0 bases at V and 5 bases at J, leaving 7 bases unmatched. Germline V gene lookup returns CDR1 SGDLS and CDR2 YYNGEE. This CDR3 is built from 16 residues. The repertoire was sequenced with immunoSEQ multiplex PCR; TCRdb's copy has only in-frame clones and lacks some. The repertoire has 250,000 to 350,000 clones, about 89% of them found once; the top ten carry roughly an eighth. The sequenced material came from peripheral blood. The receptor's source is a woman aged 55 to 70 with acute or convalescent COVID-19. The chain uses TRBV9 and TRBJ1-5; 8 bases match TRBD1. The CDR3 bases are TGTGCCAGCAGCGTAGACGAAACAGGGGGAGATCAGCCCCAGCATTTT. It encodes CASSVDETGGDQPQHF.